This is a list of T cell receptor beta chains from one sample in a study of blood T cell repertoires in COVID-19. Assay: immunoSEQ multiplex PCR; the TCRdb copy retains only in-frame clones and omits some. This sample yields 40,000 or so clones, of which approximately 85% are seen a single time; about 4% belongs to the top ten. Sequencing was done on a sample of peripheral blood. The receptor set was obtained from a man between 60 and 70 years old with acute or convalescent COVID-19. CDR3s include the opening cysteine and the closing phenylalanine or tryptophan. A D gene is named only where the DNA matches it firmly. Some rows mark clone size as missing; the rest say once, few, many or name a class of expanded clone.

clone_size,j_call,v_call,d_call,cdr3_aa,cdr3_nt
-,TRBJ2-2,TRBV6-5,-,CASSRDIGPTGELFF,TGTGCCAGCAGTAGGGACATTGGTCCCACCGGGGAGCTGTTTTTT
once,TRBJ2-7,TRBV7-9,TRBD1,CASSASGQGAGEQYF,TGTGCCAGCAGCGCCTCGGGACAGGGGGCGGGCGAGCAGTACTTC
once,TRBJ1-5,TRBV4-3,TRBD1,CASSQQQGNQPQHF,TGCGCCAGCAGCCAACAACAGGGGAATCAGCCCCAGCATTTT
few,TRBJ1-1,TRBV6-5,-,CASTQKDTPNTEAFF,TGTGCCAGCACACAAAAGGACACCCCGAACACTGAAGCTTTCTTT
-,TRBJ1-5,TRBV5-6,-,CASSPGGALDQPQHF,TGTGCCAGCAGCCCCGGGGGGGCCCTGGATCAGCCCCAGCATTTT
-,TRBJ1-2,TRBV18,-,CASSPSGQHGYTF,TGTGCCAGCTCACCCAGCGGTCAGCATGGCTACACCTTC
-,TRBJ1-3,TRBV7-2,TRBD1,CASSSDRGMGSGNTIYF,TGTGCCAGCAGCTCCGACAGGGGCATGGGCTCTGGAAACACCATATATTTT
-,TRBJ1-6,TRBV28,-,CASRRLDSPLHF,TGTGCCAGCAGGAGGCTTGATTCACCCCTCCACTTT
-,TRBJ2-1,TRBV6-1,TRBD1,CASSATPADRVYNEQFF,TGTGCCAGCAGTGCCACACCCGCCGACAGGGTTTACAATGAGCAGTTCTTC
-,TRBJ2-1,TRBV5-4,TRBD2,CASSAGLGDEQFF,TGTGCCAGCAGCGCGGGACTAGGAGATGAGCAGTTCTTC
few,TRBJ2-5,TRBV7-9,-,CASSSRGRWKETQYF,TGTGCCAGCAGCTCAAGGGGCAGGTGGAAAGAGACCCAGTACTTC
few,TRBJ1-2,TRBV3-1/TRBV3-2,-,CASSQTRTGGYTF,TGTGCCAGCAGCCAAACACGGACGGGAGGCTACACCTTC
-,TRBJ2-3,TRBV9,-,CASSALDFTDTQYF,TGTGCCAGCAGCGCACTGGACTTTACAGATACGCAGTATTTT
-,TRBJ1-2,TRBV12-3/TRBV12-4,-,CASGGGGYGYTF,TGTGCCAGTGGGGGGGGTGGCTATGGCTACACCTTC
-,TRBJ1-6,TRBV3-1/TRBV3-2,-,CASSLGHNSPLHF,TGTGCCAGCAGCCTTGGGCATAATTCACCCCTCCACTTT
-,TRBJ2-2,TRBV7-9,-,CASSTAYTGELFF,TGTGCCAGCAGCACCGCGTACACCGGGGAGCTGTTTTTT
-,TRBJ2-3,TRBV11-3,-,CASSLGETDTQYF,TGTGCCAGCAGCTTAGGAGAGACAGATACGCAGTATTTT
-,TRBJ2-5,TRBV11-2,TRBD2,CASSRLGGRGETQYF,TGTGCCAGCAGCCGCCTTGGCGGGAGGGGGGAGACCCAGTACTTC
-,TRBJ2-1,TRBV24-1,-,CATSAPSEVYNEQFF,TGTGCCACCAGTGCCCCTAGCGAGGTGTACAATGAGCAGTTCTTC
-,TRBJ1-6,TRBV3-1/TRBV3-2,-,CASSQLGGNSPLHF,TGTGCCAGCAGCCAACTCGGGGGAAATTCACCCCTCCACTTT
-,TRBJ2-1,TRBV6-2/TRBV6-3,-,CASSQRGGLLEQFF,TGTGCCAGCAGCCAAAGGGGTGGGCTACTTGAGCAGTTCTTC
-,TRBJ1-5,TRBV19,-,CASSIGWGSFRIQPQHF,TGTGCCAGTAGTATAGGTTGGGGCAGTTTTAGGATTCAGCCCCAGCATTTT
once,TRBJ2-1,TRBV28,-,CASSGSDLYRNEQFF,TGTGCCAGCAGTGGTAGCGACCTCTATCGAAATGAGCAGTTCTTC
-,TRBJ1-4,TRBV29-1,-,CSIPSGSNEKLFF,TGCAGCATTCCGTCAGGGTCGAATGAAAAACTGTTTTTT
-,TRBJ1-1,TRBV3-1/TRBV3-2,-,CASSQESRNTEAFF,TGTGCCAGCAGCCAAGAGTCCAGGAACACTGAAGCTTTCTTT
medium-sized,TRBJ1-2,TRBV29-1,-,CSGSPRGVASDGYTF,TGCAGCGGGTCACCCCGGGGGGTGGCATCGGATGGCTACACCTTC
-,TRBJ1-2,TRBV25-1,-,CASSRAAAYGYTF,TGTGCCAGCAGTCGAGCAGCGGCCTATGGCTACACCTTC
-,TRBJ2-1,TRBV5-1,TRBD2,CASSLLAGGLTHNEQFF,TGCGCCAGCAGCCTACTAGCGGGCGGGCTGACCCACAATGAGCAGTTCTTC
-,TRBJ2-2,TRBV18,-,CASSLTIADMNTGELFF,TGTGCCAGCTCGCTCACGATAGCGGACATGAACACCGGGGAGCTGTTTTTT
-,TRBJ1-6,TRBV2,-,CASSRKQGNSPLHF,TGTGCCAGCAGCAGGAAGCAGGGGAATTCACCCCTCCACTTT
-,TRBJ1-1,TRBV4-2,-,CASSQDDPGNTEAFF,TGTGCCAGCAGCCAAGATGATCCCGGTAACACTGAAGCTTTCTTT
-,TRBJ2-2,TRBV7-2,TRBD2,CASNPTSGGLSELFF,TGTGCCAGCAACCCAACTAGCGGGGGCCTTTCGGAGCTGTTTTTT
-,TRBJ1-1,TRBV6-6,TRBD1,CASRPPGTGATEAFF,TGTGCCAGCAGACCTCCTGGGACAGGGGCCACTGAAGCTTTCTTT
-,TRBJ1-1,TRBV20-1,-,CSAEGGAEAFF,TGCAGTGCTGAGGGGGGGGCTGAAGCTTTCTTT
-,TRBJ1-4,TRBV11-2,-,CASSLFQDEKLFF,TGTGCCAGCAGCTTATTCCAGGATGAAAAACTGTTTTTT
-,TRBJ2-1,TRBV6-5,TRBD1,CASSPTGAEGYEQFF,TGTGCCAGCAGTCCGACAGGGGCCGAAGGGTATGAGCAGTTCTTC
-,TRBJ2-7,TRBV7-8,-,CASSARRGTSSYEQYF,TGTGCCAGCAGCGCCCGGAGGGGAACAAGCTCCTACGAGCAGTACTTC
-,TRBJ2-1,TRBV5-6,-,CASSYYNEQFF,TGTGCCAGCAGTTACTACAATGAGCAGTTCTTC
-,TRBJ1-6,TRBV18,-,CASSPLGHSLASYNSPLHF,TGTGCCAGCTCACCACTGGGACACTCCTTGGCCTCCTATAATTCACCCCTCCACTTT
-,TRBJ1-4,TRBV5-1,-,CASSRGLEEEKLFF,TGCGCCAGCAGCCGGGGACTTGAGGAGGAAAAACTGTTTTTT
-,TRBJ2-7,TRBV7-9,-,CASSSMAREQYF,TGTGCCAGCAGCTCTATGGCGAGGGAGCAGTACTTC
-,TRBJ2-5,TRBV28,TRBD2,CASSFPLAGDFETQYF,TGTGCCAGCAGTTTCCCGCTAGCGGGAGATTTTGAGACCCAGTACTTC
-,TRBJ1-2,TRBV9,-,CASSVDTANYGYTF,TGTGCCAGCAGCGTAGACACCGCTAACTATGGCTACACCTTC
-,TRBJ2-1,TRBV9,TRBD2,CASSADITSGSSNEQFF,TGTGCCAGCAGCGCAGACATCACTAGCGGGAGTAGCAATGAGCAGTTCTTC
-,TRBJ2-7,TRBV4-1,-,CASSKTGTSTYEQYF,TGCGCCAGCAGCAAAACCGGGACTTCGACCTACGAGCAGTACTTC
-,TRBJ2-3,TRBV19,-,CASSRQEDADTQYF,TGTGCCAGTAGTCGCCAGGAGGATGCAGATACGCAGTATTTT
-,TRBJ2-2,TRBV18,TRBD2,CASSSLAPGELFF,TGTGCCAGCTCATCACTAGCGCCCGGGGAGCTGTTTTTT
once,TRBJ2-7,TRBV3-1/TRBV3-2,-,CASSQVNSQYEQYF,TGTGCCAGCAGCCAAGTGAACAGCCAGTACGAGCAGTACTTC
-,TRBJ2-5,TRBV19,-,CASSILSQETQYF,TGTGCCAGTAGTATCCTCAGCCAAGAGACCCAGTACTTC
-,TRBJ1-1,TRBV6-5,-,CASRPLVRTEAFF,TGTGCCAGCAGACCCCTAGTTCGCACTGAAGCTTTCTTT